These T cell receptor beta chains were read from a single sample in a study of radiotherapy plus CTLA-4 blockade in lung cancer. The assay was immunoSEQ multiplex PCR, and TCRdb's table has in-frame clones only and misses some. The sample gives more than 100,000 clones, 90% of which show up once; roughly 6.9% is in the top ten. The source was peripheral blood, collected from a patient treated with radiotherapy plus ipilimumab. The receptors were gathered from a human donor with non-small cell lung cancer that progressed on radiotherapy plus ipilimumab. Both conserved end residues are part of each CDR3. Fields, in order: D gene, J gene, V gene, clone size, CDR3 protein, CDR3 DNA. The D gene is left open where the match is weak. The listing skips clone size in some rows; elsewhere it reads once, few, many or a size class.

D gene: TRBD2
J gene: TRBJ2-2
V gene: TRBV7-3
clone size: -
CDR3 protein: CASSPTSGQVGELFF
CDR3 DNA: TGTGCCAGCAGCCCGACTAGCGGGCAAGTCGGGGAGCTGTTTTTT

D gene: -
J gene: TRBJ2-7
V gene: TRBV6-1
clone size: -
CDR3 protein: CASSARVASYEQYF
CDR3 DNA: TGTGCCAGCAGTGCCCGGGTGGCCTCCTACGAGCAGTACTTC

D gene: -
J gene: TRBJ2-7
V gene: TRBV29-1
clone size: -
CDR3 protein: CSALTDPRGEQYF
CDR3 DNA: TGCAGCGCCTTAACGGATCCTCGGGGGGAGCAGTACTTC

D gene: -
J gene: TRBJ2-6
V gene: TRBV2
clone size: -
CDR3 protein: CASRTGSSSGANVLTF
CDR3 DNA: TGTGCCAGCAGAACAGGGAGTAGCTCTGGGGCCAACGTCCTGACTTTC

D gene: -
J gene: TRBJ2-1
V gene: TRBV7-9
clone size: -
CDR3 protein: CASSSRSQGYEQFF
CDR3 DNA: TGTGCCAGCAGCTCTAGGTCCCAAGGCTATGAGCAGTTCTTC

D gene: TRBD2
J gene: TRBJ2-3
V gene: TRBV11-3
clone size: -
CDR3 protein: CASSPGLGGGDTQYF
CDR3 DNA: TGTGCCAGCAGCCCCGGACTAGGAGGTGGAGATACGCAGTATTTT

D gene: -
J gene: TRBJ1-1
V gene: TRBV20-1
clone size: -
CDR3 protein: CSAGGYTEAFF
CDR3 DNA: TGCAGTGCTGGGGGGTACACTGAAGCTTTCTTT

D gene: TRBD2
J gene: TRBJ2-3
V gene: TRBV14
clone size: -
CDR3 protein: CASSYIAGRTDTQYF
CDR3 DNA: TGTGCCAGCAGCTATATAGCGGGTAGGACAGATACGCAGTATTTT

D gene: TRBD2
J gene: TRBJ2-7
V gene: TRBV7-6
clone size: -
CDR3 protein: CASSGGLAGDEEQYF
CDR3 DNA: TGTGCCAGCAGCGGTGGACTAGCGGGAGATGAAGAGCAGTACTTC

D gene: -
J gene: TRBJ1-1
V gene: TRBV7-9
clone size: -
CDR3 protein: CASSSSYTEAFF
CDR3 DNA: TGTGCCAGCAGCTCATCGTACACTGAAGCTTTCTTT

D gene: -
J gene: TRBJ1-4
V gene: TRBV6-5
clone size: -
CDR3 protein: CASSYSPGAGEKLFF
CDR3 DNA: TGTGCCAGCAGTTACTCCCCGGGGGCAGGGGAAAAACTGTTTTTT

D gene: -
J gene: TRBJ2-3
V gene: TRBV7-3
clone size: -
CDR3 protein: CASSFRGSDTQYF
CDR3 DNA: TGTGCCAGCAGCTTTCGAGGCTCAGATACGCAGTATTTT

D gene: -
J gene: TRBJ1-3
V gene: TRBV11-2
clone size: -
CDR3 protein: CASSFGRDTNLSGNTIYF
CDR3 DNA: TGTGCCAGCAGCTTCGGCCGGGACACTAACCTCTCTGGAAACACCATATATTTT

D gene: -
J gene: TRBJ1-2
V gene: TRBV6-1
clone size: once
CDR3 protein: CASSEQAQGRGYTF
CDR3 DNA: TGTGCCAGCAGTGAACAGGCGCAGGGTCGAGGCTACACCTTC

D gene: -
J gene: TRBJ1-5
V gene: TRBV19
clone size: -
CDR3 protein: CASSMERPSNQPQHF
CDR3 DNA: TGTGCCAGTAGTATGGAACGCCCTAGCAATCAGCCCCAGCATTTT

D gene: -
J gene: TRBJ2-7
V gene: TRBV6-6
clone size: -
CDR3 protein: CASSFTYEQYF
CDR3 DNA: TGTGCCAGCAGTTTTACCTACGAGCAGTACTTC

D gene: -
J gene: TRBJ1-1
V gene: TRBV4-1
clone size: -
CDR3 protein: CASSPAFRPTGTEAFF
CDR3 DNA: TGCGCCAGCAGTCCAGCCTTTCGACCGACCGGCACTGAAGCTTTCTTT

D gene: -
J gene: TRBJ2-3
V gene: TRBV27
clone size: once
CDR3 protein: CASSARGADTQYF
CDR3 DNA: TGTGCCAGCAGTGCGCGCGGGGCAGATACGCAGTATTTT

D gene: -
J gene: TRBJ2-2
V gene: TRBV11-2
clone size: -
CDR3 protein: CASSLESGIPGELFF
CDR3 DNA: TGTGCCAGCAGCTTAGAATCCGGGATCCCCGGGGAGCTGTTTTTT

D gene: TRBD2
J gene: TRBJ2-1
V gene: TRBV15
clone size: -
CDR3 protein: CATSNLAGVQNEQFF
CDR3 DNA: TGTGCCACCAGCAATCTAGCGGGAGTTCAGAATGAGCAGTTCTTC

D gene: TRBD2
J gene: TRBJ2-7
V gene: TRBV5-4
clone size: -
CDR3 protein: CASSLSGNAYEQYF
CDR3 DNA: TGTGCCAGCAGCTTAAGCGGGAACGCGTACGAGCAGTACTTC

D gene: -
J gene: TRBJ2-5
V gene: TRBV7-9
clone size: -
CDR3 protein: CASSPLEKRARSQYF
CDR3 DNA: TGTGCCAGCAGCCCCCTGGAGAAGCGGGCGAGGTCCCAGTACTTC

D gene: TRBD1
J gene: TRBJ2-3
V gene: TRBV27
clone size: -
CDR3 protein: CASSSWWRDRSSDTQYF
CDR3 DNA: TGTGCCAGCAGCAGTTGGTGGAGGGACAGGTCGTCAGATACGCAGTATTTT

D gene: -
J gene: TRBJ2-7
V gene: TRBV28
clone size: -
CDR3 protein: CASSQGRRDEQYF
CDR3 DNA: TGTGCCAGCAGTCAGGGGAGGAGGGACGAGCAGTACTTC

D gene: -
J gene: TRBJ1-5
V gene: TRBV15
clone size: -
CDR3 protein: CATSRDGSQPQHF
CDR3 DNA: TGTGCCACCAGCAGAGATGGAAGTCAGCCCCAGCATTTT

D gene: -
J gene: TRBJ1-1
V gene: TRBV2
clone size: -
CDR3 protein: CASDGQSLGEAFF
CDR3 DNA: TGTGCCAGTGACGGACAGTCCCTGGGTGAAGCTTTCTTT

D gene: -
J gene: TRBJ1-5
V gene: TRBV5-5
clone size: -
CDR3 protein: CASSPTAYSNQPQHF
CDR3 DNA: TGTGCCAGCAGCCCGACAGCTTATAGCAATCAGCCCCAGCATTTT

D gene: TRBD1
J gene: TRBJ1-1
V gene: TRBV10-3
clone size: -
CDR3 protein: CAISEGGLTEAFF
CDR3 DNA: TGTGCCATCAGTGAAGGGGGCTTGACTGAAGCTTTCTTT

D gene: -
J gene: TRBJ2-7
V gene: TRBV10-2
clone size: -
CDR3 protein: CASTLGGATYEQYF
CDR3 DNA: TGCGCCAGCACCTTGGGCGGGGCGACCTACGAGCAGTACTTC

D gene: TRBD1
J gene: TRBJ1-1
V gene: TRBV10-3
clone size: -
CDR3 protein: CAIGQGAANTEAFF
CDR3 DNA: TGTGCCATCGGACAGGGGGCGGCGAACACTGAAGCTTTCTTT

D gene: -
J gene: TRBJ1-1
V gene: TRBV7-8
clone size: -
CDR3 protein: CASSLGGTRTEAFF
CDR3 DNA: TGTGCCAGCAGCTTAGGGGGGACGAGGACTGAAGCTTTCTTT

D gene: -
J gene: TRBJ2-5
V gene: TRBV28
clone size: -
CDR3 protein: CASSLGTQETQYF
CDR3 DNA: TGTGCCAGCAGTTTGGGCACACAAGAGACCCAGTACTTC

D gene: -
J gene: TRBJ2-3
V gene: TRBV7-7
clone size: -
CDR3 protein: CATVDAQGRTDTQYF
CDR3 DNA: TGTGCTACCGTTGACGCTCAAGGGCGCACAGATACGCAGTATTTT

D gene: TRBD2
J gene: TRBJ2-2
V gene: TRBV7-9
clone size: -
CDR3 protein: CASRLAGGDTGELFF
CDR3 DNA: TGTGCCAGCAGACTAGCGGGAGGGGACACCGGGGAGCTGTTTTTT

D gene: -
J gene: TRBJ2-6
V gene: TRBV2
clone size: once
CDR3 protein: CAGSTNSGANVLTF
CDR3 DNA: TGTGCCGGCAGTACAAACTCTGGGGCCAACGTCCTGACTTTC

D gene: TRBD1
J gene: TRBJ2-3
V gene: TRBV27
clone size: -
CDR3 protein: CASSSDRDRVADTQYF
CDR3 DNA: TGTGCCAGCAGCTCCGACCGGGACAGGGTGGCAGATACGCAGTATTTT

D gene: TRBD1
J gene: TRBJ1-5
V gene: TRBV4-2
clone size: -
CDR3 protein: CASSLGQGSQPQHF
CDR3 DNA: TGTGCCAGCAGCCTCGGACAGGGGAGTCAGCCCCAGCATTTT

D gene: -
J gene: TRBJ1-2
V gene: TRBV2
clone size: -
CDR3 protein: CASSVGIPTF
CDR3 DNA: TGTGCCAGCAGTGTGGGTATACCCACCTTC

D gene: -
J gene: TRBJ2-5
V gene: TRBV14
clone size: -
CDR3 protein: CASSLVGHWQETQYF
CDR3 DNA: TGTGCCAGCAGCCTGGTTGGCCATTGGCAAGAGACCCAGTACTTC

D gene: -
J gene: TRBJ2-3
V gene: TRBV10-3
clone size: -
CDR3 protein: CAISESTDTQYF
CDR3 DNA: TGTGCCATCAGTGAGTCGACCGACACGCAGTATTTT

D gene: TRBD2
J gene: TRBJ2-5
V gene: TRBV5-1
clone size: -
CDR3 protein: CASSEREGQETQYF
CDR3 DNA: TGCGCCAGCAGCGAGCGGGAGGGCCAAGAGACCCAGTACTTC

D gene: TRBD1
J gene: TRBJ2-7
V gene: TRBV5-4
clone size: -
CDR3 protein: CASSLGDSTYEQYF
CDR3 DNA: TGTGCCAGCAGCTTGGGGGACAGTACCTACGAGCAGTACTTC

D gene: -
J gene: TRBJ1-1
V gene: TRBV5-1
clone size: -
CDR3 protein: CASSNYRAGDTEAFF
CDR3 DNA: TGCGCCAGCAGCAACTACCGGGCCGGGGACACTGAAGCTTTCTTT

D gene: -
J gene: TRBJ1-2
V gene: TRBV7-8
clone size: -
CDR3 protein: CASSSGGIDYGYTF
CDR3 DNA: TGTGCCAGCAGCTCGGGGGGGATCGACTATGGCTACACCTTC

D gene: TRBD2
J gene: TRBJ2-7
V gene: TRBV14
clone size: -
CDR3 protein: CASSQEEGGAYEQYF
CDR3 DNA: TGTGCCAGCAGCCAGGAGGAGGGAGGGGCCTACGAGCAGTACTTC

D gene: -
J gene: TRBJ1-5
V gene: TRBV27
clone size: -
CDR3 protein: CASSPQGLGNQPQHF
CDR3 DNA: TGTGCCAGCAGTCCCCAGGGCCTGGGCAATCAGCCCCAGCATTTT

D gene: TRBD1
J gene: TRBJ2-7
V gene: TRBV7-9
clone size: -
CDR3 protein: CASSPRTGPNYEQYF
CDR3 DNA: TGTGCCAGCAGCCCCCGGACAGGGCCAAACTACGAGCAGTACTTC

D gene: -
J gene: TRBJ1-1
V gene: TRBV19
clone size: -
CDR3 protein: CASSAGRINTEAFF
CDR3 DNA: TGTGCCAGTAGCGCGGGACGGATAAACACTGAAGCTTTCTTT

D gene: TRBD2
J gene: TRBJ2-1
V gene: TRBV9
clone size: -
CDR3 protein: CASSVGGTSGYNEQFF
CDR3 DNA: TGTGCCAGCAGCGTAGGTGGGACTAGCGGGTACAATGAGCAGTTCTTC

D gene: -
J gene: TRBJ2-5
V gene: TRBV5-4
clone size: -
CDR3 protein: CASGETQYF
CDR3 DNA: TGTGCCAGCGGAGAGACCCAGTACTTC

D gene: -
J gene: TRBJ2-7
V gene: TRBV6-1
clone size: once
CDR3 protein: CASIRTGPYEQYF
CDR3 DNA: TGTGCCAGCATAAGAACAGGCCCCTACGAGCAGTACTTC

D gene: -
J gene: TRBJ2-2
V gene: TRBV5-4
clone size: -
CDR3 protein: CASSLRDRPNTGELFF
CDR3 DNA: TGTGCCAGCAGCCTTAGAGACAGGCCGAACACCGGGGAGCTGTTTTTT

D gene: TRBD1
J gene: TRBJ1-2
V gene: TRBV2
clone size: -
CDR3 protein: CASGTGGRDGYTF
CDR3 DNA: TGTGCCAGTGGGACAGGGGGCAGGGATGGCTACACCTTC

D gene: TRBD1
J gene: TRBJ2-7
V gene: TRBV19
clone size: -
CDR3 protein: CAGSNSGQGYEQYF
CDR3 DNA: TGTGCCGGTAGTAACTCGGGACAGGGCTACGAGCAGTACTTC

D gene: -
J gene: TRBJ2-7
V gene: TRBV27
clone size: -
CDR3 protein: CASSDRNEQYF
CDR3 DNA: TGTGCCAGCAGTGACAGGAACGAGCAGTACTTC

D gene: -
J gene: TRBJ2-5
V gene: TRBV19
clone size: -
CDR3 protein: CASSISGEETQYF
CDR3 DNA: TGTGCCAGTAGCATCTCAGGGGAAGAGACCCAGTACTTC